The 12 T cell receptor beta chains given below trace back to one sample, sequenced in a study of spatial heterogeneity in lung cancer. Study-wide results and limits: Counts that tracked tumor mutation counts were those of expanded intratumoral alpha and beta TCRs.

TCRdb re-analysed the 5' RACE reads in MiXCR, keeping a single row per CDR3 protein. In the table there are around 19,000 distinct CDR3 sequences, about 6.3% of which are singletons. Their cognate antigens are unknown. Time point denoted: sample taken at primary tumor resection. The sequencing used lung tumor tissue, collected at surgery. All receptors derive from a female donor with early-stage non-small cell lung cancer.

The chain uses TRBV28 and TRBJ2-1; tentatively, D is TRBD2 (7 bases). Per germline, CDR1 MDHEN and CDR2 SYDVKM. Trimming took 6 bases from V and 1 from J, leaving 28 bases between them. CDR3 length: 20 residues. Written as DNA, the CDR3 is TGTGCCAGCAGCCGCCCCGGGAGCGGGGTGAGAGGGGGATCCTACAATGAGCAGTTCTTC. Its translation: CASSRPGSGVRGGSYNEQFF.

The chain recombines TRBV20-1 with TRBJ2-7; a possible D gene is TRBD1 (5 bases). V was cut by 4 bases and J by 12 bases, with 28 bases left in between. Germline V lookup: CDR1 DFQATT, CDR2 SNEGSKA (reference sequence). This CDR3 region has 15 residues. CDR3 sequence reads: CSAKIPGAEPSGRYF. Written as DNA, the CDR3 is TGCAGTGCTAAGATTCCTGGGGCGGAACCATCCGGCAGGTACTTC.

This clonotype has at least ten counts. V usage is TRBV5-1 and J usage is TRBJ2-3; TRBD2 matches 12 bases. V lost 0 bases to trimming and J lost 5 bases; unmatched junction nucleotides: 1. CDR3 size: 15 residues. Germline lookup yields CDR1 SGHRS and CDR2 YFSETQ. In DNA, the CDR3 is TGCGCCAGCAGCTTGGAGGGACTAGCGGGAGATACGCAGTATTTT. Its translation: CASSLEGLAGDTQYF.

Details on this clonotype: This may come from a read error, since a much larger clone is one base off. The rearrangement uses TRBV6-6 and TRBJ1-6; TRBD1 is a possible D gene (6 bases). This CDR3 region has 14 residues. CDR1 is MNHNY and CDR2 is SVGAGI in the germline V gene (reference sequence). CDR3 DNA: TGTGCCAGCAGTTACGGCGGGGGCAGTTCACCCCTCTACTTT. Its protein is CASSYGGGSSPLYF.

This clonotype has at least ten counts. This CDR3 is CASSGRGPDTQYF. The CDR3 coding sequence is TGTGCCAGCAGCGGCAGGGGGCCAGATACGCAGTATTTT. The V call is TRBV11-3, the J call TRBJ2-3; TRBD1 aligns across 8 bases. CDR1 and CDR2 (germline): SGHNT, YENEEA. This CDR3 has 13 residues. With 5 bases clipped from V and 4 bases from J, the junction kept 2 bases outside the gene matches.

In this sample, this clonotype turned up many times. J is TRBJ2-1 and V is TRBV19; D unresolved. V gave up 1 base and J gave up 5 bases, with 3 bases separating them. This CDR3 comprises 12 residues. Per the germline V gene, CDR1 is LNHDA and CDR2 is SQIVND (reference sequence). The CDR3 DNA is TGTGCCAGTAGTATAGCGGACAATGAGCAGTTCTTC. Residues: CASSIADNEQFF.

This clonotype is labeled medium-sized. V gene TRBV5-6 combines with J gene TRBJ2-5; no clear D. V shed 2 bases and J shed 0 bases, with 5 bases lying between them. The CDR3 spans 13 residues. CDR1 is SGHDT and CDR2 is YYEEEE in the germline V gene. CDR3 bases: TGTGCCAGCAGCTTCACAGACCAAGAGACCCAGTACTTC. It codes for CASSFTDQETQYF.

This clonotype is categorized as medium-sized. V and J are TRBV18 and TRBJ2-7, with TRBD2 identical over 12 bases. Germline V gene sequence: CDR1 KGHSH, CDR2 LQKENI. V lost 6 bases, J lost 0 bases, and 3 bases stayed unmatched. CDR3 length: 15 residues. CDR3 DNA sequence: TGTGCCAGCTCCAAGACTAGCGGGAGCTCCTACGAGCAGTACTTC. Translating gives CASSKTSGSSYEQYF. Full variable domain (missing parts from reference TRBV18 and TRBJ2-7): NAGVMQNPRHLVRRRGQEARLRCSPMKGHSHVYWYRQLPEEGLKFMVYLQKENIIDESGMPKERFSAEFPKEGPSILRIQQVVRGDSAAYFCASSKTSGSSYEQYFGPGTRLTVT.

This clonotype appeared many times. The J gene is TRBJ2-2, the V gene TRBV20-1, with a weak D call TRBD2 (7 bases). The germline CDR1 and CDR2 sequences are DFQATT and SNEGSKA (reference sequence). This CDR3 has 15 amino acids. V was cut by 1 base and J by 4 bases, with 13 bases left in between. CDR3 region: CSARASGGGTGELFF. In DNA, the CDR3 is TGCAGTGCTAGAGCTAGCGGAGGGGGCACCGGGGAGCTGTTTTTT.

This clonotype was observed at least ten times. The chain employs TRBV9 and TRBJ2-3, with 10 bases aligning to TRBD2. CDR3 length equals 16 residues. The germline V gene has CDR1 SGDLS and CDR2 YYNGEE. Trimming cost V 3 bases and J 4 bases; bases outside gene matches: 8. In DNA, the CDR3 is TGTGCCAGCAGCGACATGCATCTAGCGGGAGCAGATACGCAGTATTTT. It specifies CASSDMHLAGADTQYF.

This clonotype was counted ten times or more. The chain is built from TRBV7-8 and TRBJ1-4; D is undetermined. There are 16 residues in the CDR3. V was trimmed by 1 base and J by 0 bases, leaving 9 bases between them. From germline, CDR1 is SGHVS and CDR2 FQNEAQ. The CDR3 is CASSLGLAATNEKLFF. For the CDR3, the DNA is TGTGCCAGCAGCTTAGGACTGGCAGCAACTAATGAAAAACTGTTTTTT. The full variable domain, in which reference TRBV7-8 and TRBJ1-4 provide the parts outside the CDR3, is GAGVSQSPRYKVAKRGQDVALRCDPISGHVSLFWYQQALGQGPEFLTYFQNEAQLDKSGLPSDRFFAERPEGSVSTLKIQRTQQEDSAVYLCASSLGLAATNEKLFFGSGTQLSVL.

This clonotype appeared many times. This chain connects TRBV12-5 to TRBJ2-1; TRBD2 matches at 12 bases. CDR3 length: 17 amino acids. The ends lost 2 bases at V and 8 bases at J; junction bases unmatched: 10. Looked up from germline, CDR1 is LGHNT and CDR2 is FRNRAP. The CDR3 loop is CASGLPKTSGSLDEQFF. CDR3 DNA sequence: TGTGCTAGTGGTTTGCCTAAGACTAGCGGGAGCCTGGATGAGCAGTTCTTC.